The clone carrying this T cell receptor beta chain has a handful of counts. Its antigen is not known. This sample is part of a study of OX40 agonist ivuxolimab in advanced cancers. At the level of the study: Previous treatment with anti-PD-1, anti-PD-L1 or anti-CTLA-4 therapy was allowed; over 35% had received some. Patients achieving partial responses numbered three: one hepatocellular carcinoma case and two cutaneous melanoma cases.

Only in-frame clones appear in the TCRdb table, and some are missing; sequencing was by immunoSEQ multiplex PCR. The table records more than 40,000 clones, around 89% of them present only once. Blood specimens came from baseline, cycle 4 day 1, and cycle 7 day 1. The germline V gene encodes CDR1 PRHDT and CDR2 FYEKMQ (reference sequence). V lost 4 bases, J lost 0 bases, and 11 bases lay in between. This CDR3 region has 15 residues. Points from the study as a whole: No antigen was identified for the clonally expanded peripheral T cells.

The sequenced sample was CD4+ or CD8+ T cells sorted from blood, obtained in a trial of the OX40 agonist ivuxolimab. The gene calls are TRBV13 and TRBJ2-3; perhaps TRBD2 as D (6 bases). The sequence derives from an adult with an advanced solid tumor such as melanoma, head and neck, liver or kidney cancer. CDR3 loop: CASSSRGTSTDTQYF. In nucleotides, the CDR3 is TGTGCCAGCAGCTCCCGGGGGACTAGCACAGATACGCAGTATTTT. Variable domain in full (rest from reference TRBV13 and TRBJ2-3): AAGVIQSPRHLIKEKRETATLKCYPIPRHDTVYWYQQGPGQDPQFLISFYEKMQSDKGSIPDRFSAQQFSDYHSELNMSSLELGDSALYFCASSSRGTSTDTQYFGPGTRLTVL.